This T cell receptor beta chain was profiled in a study of blood T cell repertoires in COVID-19. Across the whole study: The United States, Italy and Spain were the sources of the acute and convalescent COVID-19 samples.

Original methodology: Nucleated cell counts were estimated from reference gene primer amplification. The data were produced by immunoSEQ multiplex PCR, yet TCRdb's version contains in-frame clones alone and is incomplete. Clone size and the V and J calls come from that table; the DNA yielded D and trimming. The sample has roughly 480,000 clones; approximately 89% are singletons. This clone was counted once. Recruited during active infection, patients (from Seattle) were subsequently followed longitudinally. Per the germline V gene, CDR1 is LNHNV and CDR2 is YYDKDF (reference sequence). The CDR3 has 16 amino acids. The ends lost 1 base at V and 8 bases at J; junction bases unmatched: 6.

The TCR was taken from a man younger than 30 with COVID-19, enrolled during active disease. This chain uses TRBV15 with TRBJ2-1; TRBD2 matches at 12 bases. What was sequenced was peripheral blood. The CDR3 spells CATSRGASGGEYEQFF. DNA of the CDR3: TGTGCCACCAGCAGAGGGGCTAGCGGGGGGGAATATGAGCAGTTCTTC.